The 12 T cell receptor beta chains below were found in one sample sequenced in a study of T cells after yellow fever vaccination. TCRdb re-called the 5' RACE reads through MiXCR, storing one row per CDR3 protein. The sample consists of some 240,000 distinct CDR3 sequences, about 3.5% of them appearing once. The sample was PBMCs, taken 15 days after the yellow fever booster vaccination. The receptors come from a young man who received the YFV17D yellow fever vaccine.

This clonotype was counted at least ten times. The J gene is TRBJ2-2, the V gene TRBV3-1; D is undetermined. CDR1 is LGHDT and CDR2 is YNNKEL in the germline V gene (reference sequence). Trimming stripped 5 bases from V and 0 bases from J, with 13 bases between. This CDR3 is 16 amino acids long. The CDR3 here is CASSSIGSSNTGELFF. For the CDR3, the DNA is TGTGCCAGCAGCTCTATAGGGTCTTCGAACACCGGGGAGCTGTTTTTT.

In this sample, this clonotype turned up many times. J is TRBJ2-5 and V is TRBV9; 10 bases match TRBD2. Trimming at V came to 0 bases and at J to 4 bases, leaving 9 bases not matched to a gene. The germline CDR1 and CDR2 sequences are SGDLS and YYNGEE. The CDR3 consists of 17 residues. The CDR3 protein is CASSVGGSGGPRETQYF. The CDR3 bases are TGTGCCAGCAGCGTAGGTGGTAGCGGGGGGCCCCGAGAGACCCAGTACTTC.

This chain joins TRBV12-5 and TRBJ2-3; 8 positions agree with TRBD2. J lost 6 bases, V lost 3 bases, and 14 bases had no gene match. The V gene's germline CDR1 is LGHNT and CDR2 FRNRAP. This CDR3 comprises 17 residues. CDR3: CASGFSIGGAGVDTQYF. The CDR3 coding sequence is TGTGCTAGTGGTTTCAGCATCGGGGGGGCCGGGGTTGATACGCAGTATTTT.

This clonotype was counted many times. The chain employs TRBV7-2 and TRBJ1-1; a weak D match, TRBD1 (5 bases). Germline lookup yields CDR1 SGHTA and CDR2 FQGNSA. CDR3 length: 14 residues. Deletions cut 7 bases from V and 0 bases from J, with 12 bases between. The CDR3 DNA is TGTGCCAGCAAAATCGACAGCATGAACACTGAAGCTTTCTTT. It specifies CASKIDSMNTEAFF.

This clonotype was found many times. CDR3 loop: CASSPRLHGGAFF. The CDR3 DNA follows: TGTGCCAGCAGCCCGCGGCTGCACGGCGGGGCTTTCTTT. This rearrangement joins TRBV14 to TRBJ1-1; D unclear. Trimming removed 4 bases at V and 11 bases at J, with 17 bases between. The germline V gene encodes CDR1 SGHDN and CDR2 FVKESK. CDR3 length equals 13 residues.

On this clonotype itself: This clone may be a read error of a much larger clone one base away. CDR3: CASTGKQGRYEQYF. Written as DNA, the CDR3 is TGTGCCAGCACCGGTAAGCAGGGACGCTACGAGCAGTACTTC. The chain uses TRBV12-3 or TRBV12-4 and TRBJ2-7, with D perhaps assigned TRBD1 or TRBD2 (5 bases each). The CDR3 sequence is 14 residues long. V was clipped by 7 bases and J by 3 bases, with 16 bases between them.

This clonotype has ten or more counts. The rearrangement uses TRBV28 and TRBJ2-5; D possibly corresponds to TRBD2 (5 bases). V was clipped by 10 bases and J by 0 bases, with 9 bases between them. The CDR3 has 12 residues. CDR1 and CDR2 from the germline V gene are MDHEN and SYDVKM. The CDR3 DNA sequence: TGTGCCACCGAGGGAAACCAAGAGACCCAGTACTTC. This codes for CATEGNQETQYF.

This clonotype appeared many times. The V call is TRBV7-3, the J call TRBJ2-3, with D unresolved. The germline V gene has CDR1 SGHTA and CDR2 FQGTGA. With 2 bases removed from V and 0 bases from J, the gap between germline ends came to 15 bases. The length of the CDR3 is 17 residues. The CDR3 bases are TGTGCCAGCAGCTTAGGTAGAGTAGTACGGAGCACAGATACGCAGTATTTT. This sequence encodes CASSLGRVVRSTDTQYF.

This clonotype was counted ten times or more. J is TRBJ2-5 and V is TRBV29-1; D assignment may be TRBD1 or TRBD2 (6 bases each). Per the germline V gene, CDR1 is SQVTM and CDR2 is ANQGSEA. This CDR3 has 12 residues. Trimming left V 3 bases short and J 5 bases short, with 10 bases between. CDR3 amino acids: CSVDPGAETQYF. The CDR3 DNA sequence: TGCAGCGTTGATCCGGGGGCTGAGACCCAGTACTTC.

This chain links TRBV6-5 with TRBJ2-5; maybe TRBD1 (5 bases). The CDR3 runs to 16 residues. Germline-derived CDR1 and CDR2 are MNHEY and SVGAGI. V shed 1 base and J shed 1 base, with 13 bases lying between them. The CDR3 nucleotides are TGTGCCAGCAGTTACTTTCAGGGCAGCCTCCAAGAGACCCAGTACTTC. Translated: CASSYFQGSLQETQYF.

This clonotype appeared many times. The chain carries TRBV11-2 and TRBJ2-2; 11 bases align to TRBD1. The germline gives CDR1 SGHAT, CDR2 FQNNGV. The CDR3 runs 15 residues. V lost 4 bases to trimming and J lost 6 bases; unmatched junction nucleotides: 4. The CDR3 is CASSSGTGGPGELFF. CDR3 bases: TGTGCCAGCAGCTCCGGGACAGGGGGACCCGGGGAGCTGTTTTTT.

This clonotype was seen many times. The chain uses TRBV5-1 and TRBJ1-2; D unclear. Trimming left V 7 bases short and J 3 bases short, with 10 bases between. The CDR3 spans 12 residues. Germline-derived CDR1 and CDR2 are SGHRS and YFSETQ. The CDR3: CASSSDDYGYTF. The CDR3 DNA reads TGCGCCAGCTCCTCGGATGACTATGGCTACACCTTC.